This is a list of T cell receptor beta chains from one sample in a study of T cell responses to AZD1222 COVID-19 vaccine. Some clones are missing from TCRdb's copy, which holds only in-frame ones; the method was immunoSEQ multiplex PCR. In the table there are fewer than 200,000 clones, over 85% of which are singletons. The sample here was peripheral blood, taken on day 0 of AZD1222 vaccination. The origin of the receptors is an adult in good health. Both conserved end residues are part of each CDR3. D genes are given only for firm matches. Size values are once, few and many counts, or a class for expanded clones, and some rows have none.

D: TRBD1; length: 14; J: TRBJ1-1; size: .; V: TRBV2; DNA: TGTGCCAGCAGTGAGGACAGGGTGAACACTGAAGCTTTCTTT; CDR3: CASSEDRVNTEAFF
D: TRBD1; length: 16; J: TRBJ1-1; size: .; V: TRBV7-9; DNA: TGTGCCAGCAGACCCCGAGACAGGGGGTGGGACACTGAAGCTTTCTTT; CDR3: CASRPRDRGWDTEAFF
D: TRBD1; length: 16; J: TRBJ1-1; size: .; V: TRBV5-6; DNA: TGTGCCAGCAGCTTGGGGGGACAGGGATTTATCACTGAAGCTTTCTTT; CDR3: CASSLGGQGFITEAFF
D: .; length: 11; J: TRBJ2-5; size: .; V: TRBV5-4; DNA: TGTGCCAGCAGCTTGGAAGAGACCCAGTACTTC; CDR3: CASSLEETQYF
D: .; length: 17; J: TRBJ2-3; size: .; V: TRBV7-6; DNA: TGTGCCAGCAGCTTAGAAAAGAGGCGTTCTAGCACAGATACGCAGTATTTT; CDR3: CASSLEKRRSSTDTQYF
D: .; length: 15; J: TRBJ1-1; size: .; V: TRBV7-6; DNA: TGTGCCAGCAGCTTAGGGCCCTCTAGGGGGACTGAAGCTTTCTTT; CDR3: CASSLGPSRGTEAFF
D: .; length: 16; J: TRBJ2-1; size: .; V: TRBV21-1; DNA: TGTGCCAGCAGCAAAAGGAGGCGGGATGGGTGGAATGAGCAGTTCTTC; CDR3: CASSKRRRDGWNEQFF
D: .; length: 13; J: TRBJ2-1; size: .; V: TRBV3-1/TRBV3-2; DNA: TGTGCCAGCAGCCAAGTAAGTGGCCTAGAGCAGTTCTTC; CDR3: CASSQVSGLEQFF
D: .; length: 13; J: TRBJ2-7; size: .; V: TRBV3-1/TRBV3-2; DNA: TGTGCCAGCAGCCAAGGACAGGCCTACGAGCAGTACTTC; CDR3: CASSQGQAYEQYF
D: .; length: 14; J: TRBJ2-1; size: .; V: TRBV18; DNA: TGTGCCAGCTCCTTCCGGGGATCCTACAATGAGCAGTTCTTC; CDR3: CASSFRGSYNEQFF
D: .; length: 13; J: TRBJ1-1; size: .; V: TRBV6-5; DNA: TGTGCCAGCAGAGCTCCCTTGAACACTGAAGCTTTCTTT; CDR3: CASRAPLNTEAFF
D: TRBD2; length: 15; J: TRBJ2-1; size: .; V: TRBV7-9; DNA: TGTGCCAGCAGCTTAGTAGCGGGAGGGCGAGGTGAGCAGTTCTTC; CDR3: CASSLVAGGRGEQFF
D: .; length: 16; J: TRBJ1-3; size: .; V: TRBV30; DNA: TGTGCCTGGAGTCCAATAAGTGGGGTCCCTGGAAACACCATATATTTT; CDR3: CAWSPISGVPGNTIYF
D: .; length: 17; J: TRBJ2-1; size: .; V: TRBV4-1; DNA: TGCGCCAGCAGCCAAGATCCGGGCAGGCTATCCTACAATGAGCAGTTCTTC; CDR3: CASSQDPGRLSYNEQFF
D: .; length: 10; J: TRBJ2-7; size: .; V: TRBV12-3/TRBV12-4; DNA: TGTGCCGGCCCGGAATACGAGCAGTACTTC; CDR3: CAGPEYEQYF
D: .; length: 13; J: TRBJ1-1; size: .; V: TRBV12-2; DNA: TGTGCAAGTCGCTGCCTTTCGCAAACTGAAGCTTTCTTT; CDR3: CASRCLSQTEAFF
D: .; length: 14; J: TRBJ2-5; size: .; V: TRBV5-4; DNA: TGTGCCAGCAGCTCCCCAGACAGGAGAGAGACCCAGTACTTC; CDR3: CASSSPDRRETQYF
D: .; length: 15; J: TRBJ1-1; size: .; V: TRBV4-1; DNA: TGCGCCAGCAGCCTATCGGGGGGGCTGAACACTGAAGCTTTCTTT; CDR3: CASSLSGGLNTEAFF
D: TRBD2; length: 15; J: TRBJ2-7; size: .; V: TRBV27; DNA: TGTGCCAGCAGCCGACTAGCGGGACAATTCTACGAGCAGTACTTC; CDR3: CASSRLAGQFYEQYF
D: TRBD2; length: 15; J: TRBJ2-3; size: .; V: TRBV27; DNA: TGTGCCAGCAACCTACTAGCGGGGACCCCGGATACGCAGTATTTT; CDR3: CASNLLAGTPDTQYF
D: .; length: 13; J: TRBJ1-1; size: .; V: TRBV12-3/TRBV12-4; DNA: TGTGCCAGCAGTTTGGGCCAGGGGAAGGCAGCTTTCTTT; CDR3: CASSLGQGKAAFF
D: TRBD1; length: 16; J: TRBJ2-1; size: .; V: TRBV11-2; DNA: TGTGCCAGCAGGGTCGGGACAGGGACATCAAACAATGAGCAGTTCTTC; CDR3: CASRVGTGTSNNEQFF
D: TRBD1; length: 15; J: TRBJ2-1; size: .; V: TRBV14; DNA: TGTGCCAGCAGCCAAGGTCGGGACAGGGGTAATGAGCAGTTCTTC; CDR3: CASSQGRDRGNEQFF
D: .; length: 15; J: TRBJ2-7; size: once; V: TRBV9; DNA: TGTGCCAGCAGCGTAGGCGGGAACAGACCCTACGAGCAGTACTTC; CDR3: CASSVGGNRPYEQYF
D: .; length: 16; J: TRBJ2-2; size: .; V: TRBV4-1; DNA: TGCGCCAGCAGCCAAGAAGGCGCCAGCAGGGCCGGGGAGCTGTTTTTT; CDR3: CASSQEGASRAGELFF
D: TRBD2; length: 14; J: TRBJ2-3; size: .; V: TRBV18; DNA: TGTGCCAGCTCATCGACTAGCGGGAGCCCTACGCAGTATTTT; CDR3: CASSSTSGSPTQYF
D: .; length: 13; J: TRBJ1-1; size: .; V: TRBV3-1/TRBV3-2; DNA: TGTGCCAGCAGACGACAGCCAGTCTCTGAAGCTTTCTTT; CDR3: CASRRQPVSEAFF
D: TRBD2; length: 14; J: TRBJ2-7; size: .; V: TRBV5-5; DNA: TGTGCCAGCAGCTTATTAGCGGGATCCTACGAGCAGTACTTC; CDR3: CASSLLAGSYEQYF
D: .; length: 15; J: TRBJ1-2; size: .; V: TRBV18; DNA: TGTGCCAGCTCACCTTTGAACAGTAGGGATATCGGCTACACCTTC; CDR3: CASSPLNSRDIGYTF
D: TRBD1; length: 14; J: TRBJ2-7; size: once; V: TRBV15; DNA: TGTGCCACCAGCAGAGCCGGACAGGGCACGCGGCAGTACTTC; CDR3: CATSRAGQGTRQYF
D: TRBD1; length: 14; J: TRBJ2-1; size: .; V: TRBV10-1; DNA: TGCGCCAGCAGCACAGGGGAGTCCTACAATGAGCAGTTCTTC; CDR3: CASSTGESYNEQFF
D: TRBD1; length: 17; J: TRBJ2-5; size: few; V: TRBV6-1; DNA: TGTGCCAGCAGTGAAGCTTACCGGGACAGGGACCAAGAGACCCAGTACTTC; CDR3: CASSEAYRDRDQETQYF
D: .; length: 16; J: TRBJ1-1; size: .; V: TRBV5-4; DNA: TGTGCCAGCAGCACCTACAATTCGGGGTTGAACACTGAAGCTTTCTTT; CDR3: CASSTYNSGLNTEAFF
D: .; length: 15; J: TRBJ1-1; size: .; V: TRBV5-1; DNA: TGCGCCAGCAGCTTATGGGGGAGTGGGGACACTGAAGCTTTCTTT; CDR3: CASSLWGSGDTEAFF
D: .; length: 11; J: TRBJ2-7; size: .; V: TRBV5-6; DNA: TGTGCCAGCAGCTTTTCCCTCGAGCAGTACTTC; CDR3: CASSFSLEQYF
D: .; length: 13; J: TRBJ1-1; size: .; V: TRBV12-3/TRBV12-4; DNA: TGTGCCAGCAGTGTCCAATTGAACACTGAAGCTTTCTTT; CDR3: CASSVQLNTEAFF
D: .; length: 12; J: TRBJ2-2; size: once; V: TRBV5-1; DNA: TGCGCCAGCAGCTTGTACACCGGGGAGCTGTTTTTT; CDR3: CASSLYTGELFF
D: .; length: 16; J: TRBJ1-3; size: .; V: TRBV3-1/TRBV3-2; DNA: TGTGCCAGCAGCCGTACCCCCGGAAACTCTGGAAACACCATATATTTT; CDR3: CASSRTPGNSGNTIYF
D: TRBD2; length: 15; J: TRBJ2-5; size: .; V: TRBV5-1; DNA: TGCGCCAGCAGCTCTCGACTAGCGGGGACGGAGACCCAGTACTTC; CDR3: CASSSRLAGTETQYF
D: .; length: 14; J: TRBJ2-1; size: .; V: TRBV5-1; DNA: TGCGCCAGCAGCTTGCCGGGCGGGGTCAATGAGCAGTTCTTC; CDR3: CASSLPGGVNEQFF
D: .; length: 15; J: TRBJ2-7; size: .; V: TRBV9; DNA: TGTGCCAGCAGCGCCTCCAACGGGGGATCCTACGAGCAGTACTTC; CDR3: CASSASNGGSYEQYF
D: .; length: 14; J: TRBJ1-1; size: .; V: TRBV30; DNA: TGTGCCTGGAGTGTACCGGAAACCAACACTGAAGCTTTCTTT; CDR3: CAWSVPETNTEAFF
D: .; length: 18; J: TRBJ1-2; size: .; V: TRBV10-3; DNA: TGTGCCATCAGTGAGGAGAAGACAGGACCGGGGCTCAAGTATGGCTACACCTTC; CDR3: CAISEEKTGPGLKYGYTF
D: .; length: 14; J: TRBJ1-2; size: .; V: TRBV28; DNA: TGTGCCAGCAGTTCTCTAACAGGAATAGGCGGCTACACCTTC; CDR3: CASSSLTGIGGYTF
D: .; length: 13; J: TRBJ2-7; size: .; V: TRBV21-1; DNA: TGTGCCAGCAGCAAACCGAGCATGTACGAGCAGTACTTC; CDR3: CASSKPSMYEQYF
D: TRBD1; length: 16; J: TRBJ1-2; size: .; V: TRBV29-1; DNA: TGCAGCGTTGAAGATATAGCTCCGACAGGGGTCTATGGCTACACCTTC; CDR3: CSVEDIAPTGVYGYTF
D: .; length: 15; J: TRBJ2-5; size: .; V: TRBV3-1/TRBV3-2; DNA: TGTGCCAGCAGCGCCCCGGGCCGTCCACAAGAGACCCAGTACTTC; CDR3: CASSAPGRPQETQYF
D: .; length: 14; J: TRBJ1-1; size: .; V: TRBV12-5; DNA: TGTGCTAGTGGCCCGGGACCCCCGAACACTGAAGCTTTCTTT; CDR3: CASGPGPPNTEAFF
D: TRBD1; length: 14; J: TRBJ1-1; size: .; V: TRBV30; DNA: TGTGCCTGGAGGGGACAGGGTGGGTACACTGAAGCTTTCTTT; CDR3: CAWRGQGGYTEAFF